This TCR beta chain was documented in a study of vaccination effects on CD4 cells after COVID-19 (dated by TCRdb to 2022 to 2024). At the level of the whole study: Each participant received two doses of an mRNA SARS-CoV-2 vaccine, either BNT162b2 or mRNA-1273. SARS-CoV-2 spike-specific CD4+ TCR repertoires were compared before and after mRNA vaccination in COVID-19 convalescent patients and in infection-naive vaccine recipients. Altogether, 10 COVID-19 convalescent patients and several SARS-CoV-2-naive healthy vaccine recipients made up the full study. The Oncomine TCR Beta short-read assay on an Illumina iSeq 100 was used to sequence cultures from other donors in the study. The paper's findings and limits, for the study overall: Among healthy vaccine recipients, nearly all vaccine-induced clones were SARS-CoV-2 mono-reactive, and just 1 of 255 was cross-reactive with common cold coronaviruses. At late post-vaccination timepoints, both infection-induced and vaccine-induced clones showed marked clonal contraction, consistent with waning T cell responses. The study was limited by a small number of convalescent patients and lacked early post-infection timepoints.

In the ViraFEST assay, PBMC were stimulated with viral peptide pools, and antigen-specific CD4+ T cell clonotypes were then identified by expansion using TCR sequencing. After approximately 11 days of culture, CD4+ T cells were isolated with the EasySep CD4+ T cell isolation kit. The absence of prior SARS-CoV-2 infection in healthy vaccine recipients was confirmed by negative nucleocapsid antibodies before and after vaccination. Around 2 million PBMC per well were cultured in IMDM with 5% human AB serum, around 10 IU/ml IL-2 and gentamicin, plus 10 ug/ml peptides. On days 3 and 7, half of the culture medium was replaced with fresh IL-2-containing medium. Unless noted otherwise, every peptide stimulation condition was cultured in triplicate wells. PBMC were separated from whole blood using Ficoll-Paque Plus gradient centrifugation and were then either cryopreserved at -140C or used fresh. The spike proteins of SARS-CoV-2 and of the common cold coronaviruses HCoV-NL63, HCoV-OC43 and HCoV-229E were spanned by overlapping peptide pools. The QIAamp micro DNA kit was used to extract genomic DNA from the cultured CD4+ T cells.

Trimming accounts for 6 bases at V and 10 bases at J, while the number of junction bases matched to no gene is 13. CDR1 and CDR2 (MNHNY, SVGAGI) derive from the germline V gene (reference sequence). From the cysteine through the phenylalanine, the CDR3 covers 16 amino acids. Just the 48-base CDR3 DNA is kept, in frame starting at base 1. The library relied on the immunoSEQ multiplex PCR assay. DNA from the cultured and isolated CD4+ T cells underwent TCR beta CDR3 sequencing. As for the authors' bioinformatics: Non-productive TCR sequences were removed, reads were trimmed to the CDR3 region, and CDR3s of at least 7 amino acids were retained. The MANAFEST web app was used to identify antigen-specific clonotypes by comparing expansion in peptide wells with expansion in reference cultures. To count as positive, a clone had to show expansion at FDR<0.05 compared with the reference and with all other wells, an odds ratio above 5, and a frequency above 0.1% in two replicate wells. A clonotype was defined as cross-reactive if the clonotype was significantly expanded both in SARS-CoV-2 spike wells and in at least one common cold coronavirus spike condition. Levenshtein distance calculated with the stringdist R package was used to assess CDR3 similarity, and unrooted trees were constructed with ape in R 3.6.1. In TCRdb, the immuneACCESS table is reduced to in-frame sequences with V and J assigned. These tables do not hold every clone; where another copy was compared, an unresolved V gene accounts for under half, and the others remain unexplained. D and trimming were read from the DNA, whereas the V and J calls and clone size are those reported in that table. The sample table lists 73,000 or so clones, around 81% of them with a count of one. The ten largest clones capture 10% of the sample.

In its sample, this clone was seen a few times. Its antigen remains unidentified. Base qualities are not at hand, and no much larger clone is one base apart. The TCR comes from a human donor who received a COVID-19 vaccine. Sample: CD4+ T cells from PBMCs cultured with SARS-CoV-2 spike peptides, taken before COVID-19 vaccination. Sample cell subset or site, as interpreted from the label and publication: SARS-CoV-2 spike overlapping peptide pool stimulation. The chain is encoded by TRBV6-6 joined to TRBJ1-6; 9 bases in the middle match TRBD1. At the DNA level, the sequence is TGTGCCAGCAGCCAGAACCGGGACAGGGTTTTATCACCCCTCCACTTT. Translation gives CASSQNRDRVLSPLHF.